This entry describes one TCR beta chain. The entry originates in a study of blood T cell repertoires in COVID-19. Overall study: Collection of acute and convalescent COVID-19 samples took place in the United States, Italy and Spain. Sample material is recorded as cDNA or gDNA derived from T cells, B-cell-depleted T cells, or PBMCs.

The CDR3 has 20 amino acids. V was pared by 1 base and J by 1 base, with 11 bases of the junction left unmatched. Germline values: CDR1 LGHNT, CDR2 FRNRAP. The assay was immunoSEQ multiplex PCR, and TCRdb's table has in-frame clones only and misses some. The data contain approximately 490,000 clones, 75% to 90% of them singletons. This study enrolled people aged about 18 to 100 from around 26 US geographic areas. Participants' reported clinical history set cohort assignment. This receptor was taken from a woman aged 55-70 years who had recovered from COVID-19. The source material was PBMCs or T cells enriched from blood (not recorded which). The chain has TRBV12-5 and TRBJ2-2; 11 nucleotides align to TRBD1. The CDR3 spells CASGLAILGQGAQNTGELFF. As DNA, the CDR3 is TGTGCTAGTGGTTTGGCGATTCTAGGACAGGGGGCGCAGAACACCGGGGAGCTGTTTTTT.